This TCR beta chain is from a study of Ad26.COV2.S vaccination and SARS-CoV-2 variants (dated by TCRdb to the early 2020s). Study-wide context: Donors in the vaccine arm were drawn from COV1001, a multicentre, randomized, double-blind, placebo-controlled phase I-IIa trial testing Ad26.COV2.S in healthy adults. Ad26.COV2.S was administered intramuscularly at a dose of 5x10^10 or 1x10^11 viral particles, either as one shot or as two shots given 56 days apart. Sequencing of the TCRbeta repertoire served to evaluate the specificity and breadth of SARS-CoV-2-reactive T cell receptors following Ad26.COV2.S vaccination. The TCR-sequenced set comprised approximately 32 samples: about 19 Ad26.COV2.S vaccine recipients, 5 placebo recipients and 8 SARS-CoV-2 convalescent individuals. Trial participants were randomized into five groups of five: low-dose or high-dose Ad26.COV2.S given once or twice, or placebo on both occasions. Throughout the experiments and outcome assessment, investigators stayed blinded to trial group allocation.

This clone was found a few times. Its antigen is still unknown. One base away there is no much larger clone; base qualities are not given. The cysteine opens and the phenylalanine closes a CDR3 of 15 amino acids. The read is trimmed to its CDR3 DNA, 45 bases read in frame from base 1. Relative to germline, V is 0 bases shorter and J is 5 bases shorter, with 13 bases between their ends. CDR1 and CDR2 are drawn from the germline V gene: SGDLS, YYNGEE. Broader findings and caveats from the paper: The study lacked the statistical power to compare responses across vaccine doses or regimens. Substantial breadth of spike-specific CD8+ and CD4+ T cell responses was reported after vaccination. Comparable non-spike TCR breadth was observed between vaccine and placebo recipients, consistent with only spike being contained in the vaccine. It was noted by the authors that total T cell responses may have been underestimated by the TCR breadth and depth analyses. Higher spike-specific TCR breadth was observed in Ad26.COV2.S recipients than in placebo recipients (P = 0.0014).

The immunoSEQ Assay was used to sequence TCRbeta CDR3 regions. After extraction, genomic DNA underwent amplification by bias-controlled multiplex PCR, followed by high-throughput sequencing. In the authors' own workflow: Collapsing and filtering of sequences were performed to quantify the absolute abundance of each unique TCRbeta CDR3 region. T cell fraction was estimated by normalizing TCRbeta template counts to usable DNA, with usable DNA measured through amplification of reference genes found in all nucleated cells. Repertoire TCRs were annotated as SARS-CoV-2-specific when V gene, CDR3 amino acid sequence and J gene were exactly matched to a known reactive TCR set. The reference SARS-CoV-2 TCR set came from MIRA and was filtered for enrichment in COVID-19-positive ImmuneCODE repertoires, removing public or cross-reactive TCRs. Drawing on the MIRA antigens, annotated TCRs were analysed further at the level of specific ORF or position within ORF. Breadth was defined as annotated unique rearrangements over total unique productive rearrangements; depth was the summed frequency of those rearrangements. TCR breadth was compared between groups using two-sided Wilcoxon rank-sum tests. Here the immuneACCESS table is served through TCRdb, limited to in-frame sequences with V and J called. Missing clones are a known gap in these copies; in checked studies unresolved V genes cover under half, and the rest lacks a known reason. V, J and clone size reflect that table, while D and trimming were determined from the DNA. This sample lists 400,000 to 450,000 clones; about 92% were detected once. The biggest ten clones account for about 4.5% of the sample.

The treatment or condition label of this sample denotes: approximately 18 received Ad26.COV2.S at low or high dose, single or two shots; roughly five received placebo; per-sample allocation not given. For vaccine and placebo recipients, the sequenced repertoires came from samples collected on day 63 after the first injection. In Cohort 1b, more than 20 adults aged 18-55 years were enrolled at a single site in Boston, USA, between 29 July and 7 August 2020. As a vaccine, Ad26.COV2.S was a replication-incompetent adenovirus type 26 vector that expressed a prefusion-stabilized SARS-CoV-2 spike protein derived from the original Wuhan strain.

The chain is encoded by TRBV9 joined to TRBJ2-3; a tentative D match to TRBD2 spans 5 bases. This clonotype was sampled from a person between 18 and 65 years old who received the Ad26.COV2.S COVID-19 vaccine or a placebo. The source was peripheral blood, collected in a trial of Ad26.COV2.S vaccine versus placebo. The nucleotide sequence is TGTGCCAGCAGCGTAGGGCCTAGCTGGGGAGATACGCAGTATTTT. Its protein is CASSVGPSWGDTQYF.